Included here is one T cell receptor beta chain sequence, with context. In the study's own analysis: Reference gene primer amplification gave estimated nucleated cell counts. Profiling relied on immunoSEQ multiplex PCR, and the TCRdb table lists in-frame clones only, not all of them. The V and J calls and clone size come from that table; D and trimming were worked out from the DNA. The data show approximately 150,000 clones, approximately 90% seen once. CDR1 is SQVTM and CDR2 is ANQGSEA in the germline V gene. The trim removed 6 bases at V and 5 bases at J, leaving 14 bases unmatched. This CDR3 has 15 residues. These data are taken from a study of blood T cell repertoires in COVID-19. At the level of the study: Samples came from the United States, Italy and Spain, spanning acute and convalescent COVID-19. Nucleic acid was either cDNA or gDNA, and it came from T cells, B-cell-depleted T cells, or PBMCs.

This sequence was found in a human donor in a cohort sampled during active COVID-19. V usage is TRBV29-1 and J usage is TRBJ1-1; 8 bases line up with TRBD1. Sequencing was done on a sample of peripheral blood. CDR3 in DNA: TGCAGCGTCGTTGATACAGGGGGAGGTCAAACTGAAGCTTTCTTT. This gives the protein CSVVDTGGGQTEAFF.